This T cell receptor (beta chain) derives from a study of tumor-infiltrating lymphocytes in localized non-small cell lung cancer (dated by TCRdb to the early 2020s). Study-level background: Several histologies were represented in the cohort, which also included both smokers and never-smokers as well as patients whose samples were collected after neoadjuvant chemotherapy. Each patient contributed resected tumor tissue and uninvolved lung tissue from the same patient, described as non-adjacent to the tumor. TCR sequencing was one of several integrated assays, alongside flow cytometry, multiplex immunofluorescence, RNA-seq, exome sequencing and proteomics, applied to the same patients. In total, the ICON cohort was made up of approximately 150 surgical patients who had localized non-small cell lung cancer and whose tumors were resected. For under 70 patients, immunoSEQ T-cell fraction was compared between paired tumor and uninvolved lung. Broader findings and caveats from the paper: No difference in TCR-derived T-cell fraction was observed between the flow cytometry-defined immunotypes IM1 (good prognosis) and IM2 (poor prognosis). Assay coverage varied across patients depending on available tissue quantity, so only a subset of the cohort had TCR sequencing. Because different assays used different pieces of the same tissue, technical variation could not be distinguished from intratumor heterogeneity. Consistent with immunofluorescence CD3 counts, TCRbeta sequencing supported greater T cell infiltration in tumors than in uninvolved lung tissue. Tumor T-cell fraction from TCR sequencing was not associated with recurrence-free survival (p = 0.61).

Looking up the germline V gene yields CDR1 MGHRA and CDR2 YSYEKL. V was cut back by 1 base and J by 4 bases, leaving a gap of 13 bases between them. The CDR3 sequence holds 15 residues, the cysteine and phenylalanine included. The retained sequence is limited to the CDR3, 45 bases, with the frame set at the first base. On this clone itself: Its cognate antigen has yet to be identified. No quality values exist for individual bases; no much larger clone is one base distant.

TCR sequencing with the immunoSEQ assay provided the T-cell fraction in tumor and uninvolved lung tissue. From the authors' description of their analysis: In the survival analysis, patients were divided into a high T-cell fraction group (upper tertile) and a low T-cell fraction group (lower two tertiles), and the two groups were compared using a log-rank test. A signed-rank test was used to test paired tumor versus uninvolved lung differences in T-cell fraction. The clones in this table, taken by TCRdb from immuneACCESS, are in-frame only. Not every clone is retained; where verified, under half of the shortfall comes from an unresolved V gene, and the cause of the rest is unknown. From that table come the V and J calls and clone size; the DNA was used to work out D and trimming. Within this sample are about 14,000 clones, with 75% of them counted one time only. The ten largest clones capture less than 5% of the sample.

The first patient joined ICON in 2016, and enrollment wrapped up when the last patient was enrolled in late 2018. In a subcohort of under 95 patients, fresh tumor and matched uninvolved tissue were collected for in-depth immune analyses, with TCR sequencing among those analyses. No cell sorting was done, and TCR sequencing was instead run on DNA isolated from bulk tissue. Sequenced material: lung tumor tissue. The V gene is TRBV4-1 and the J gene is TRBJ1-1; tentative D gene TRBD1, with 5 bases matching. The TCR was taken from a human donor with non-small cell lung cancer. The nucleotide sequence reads TGCGCCAGCAGCCAAGGGAGGGCGGACACCACTGAAGCTTTCTTT. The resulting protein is CASSQGRADTTEAFF.